The sequence of this T cell receptor beta chain was determined in a study of CD8 T cells in ankylosing spondylitis. A note on this clonotype: Its antigen is unidentified.

TCRdb used MiXCR to reprocess the 5' RACE reads, holding one entry per CDR3 protein. The table records 130,000 to 150,000 distinct CDR3 sequences, 7.5% to 9.5% of them present only once. The CDR3 length is 15 residues. Germline CDR1 is SGHTA and CDR2 is FQGNSA. Trimming cost V 8 bases and J 1 base, with 17 bases left between them. Study results and caveats: Earlier studies detected some motif variants in reactive arthritis synovial fluid and blood.

The receptor was isolated from a male donor with ankylosing spondylitis. The V and J genes are TRBV7-2 and TRBJ2-5; D perhaps matches TRBD1 (7 bases). The specimen was synovial fluid, either unsorted or a sorted T cell fraction (not recorded which). The CDR3 bases are TGTGCCAGCTCCTTCCGGAGGGGGCCCCAAGAGACCCAGTACTTC. Translating gives CASSFRRGPQETQYF.